Sequencing of this T cell receptor (beta chain) was carried out in a study of cytomegalovirus exposure and HLA in healthy donors. The PCR contained 60 Vbeta and 13 Jbeta primers. Sequencing used immunoSEQ multiplex PCR; TCRdb keeps in-frame clones, though not all of them. The repertoire consists of approximately 170,000 clones, with over 70% occurring once and the leading ten covering around 7%. General study points: Later on, an analysis showed TCR association rates differing by HLA locus, with DRB1 the most and HLA-C the fewest. In vitro assays verified that three CMV-associated chains recognized CMV antigens specifically.

This clone was seen more than once but under ten times. Its antigen remains unidentified. The germline V gene has CDR1 SGHVS and CDR2 FNYEAQ. Trimming left V 2 bases short and J 8 bases short, with 10 bases between. The CDR3 is 13 amino acids. The V and J genes are TRBV7-6 and TRBJ1-5, with a weak D call TRBD1 (5 bases). The TCR comes from a woman between 35 and 50 years old in good health and CMV-seropositive. The source material was PBMCs. The CDR3: CASSLYGGEPQHF. The DNA of the CDR3 is TGTGCCAGCAGCTTATACGGGGGGGAGCCCCAGCATTTT.